This T cell receptor beta chain is drawn from a study of T cells after yellow fever vaccination. TCRdb re-called the 5' RACE reads with MiXCR, one entry per CDR3 protein. The sample consists of some 340,000 distinct CDR3 sequences, around 10% of them appearing once. Findings of the study overall: Reappearance after the booster was observed for most primary-vaccination clones (about 96% CD4, around 90% CD8). Although the secondary response was weaker, it peaked faster, at day 5 versus 15.

This clonotype was seen a few times. The antigen is unknown. The length of the CDR3 is 16 residues. Trimming took 2 bases from V and 1 from J, leaving 15 bases between them. Per the germline V gene, CDR1 is SGDLS and CDR2 is YYNGEE. The origin of this receptor is a man aged 18-30 years who received the YFV17D yellow fever vaccine. The genes are TRBV9 and TRBJ1-1; no reliable D call. Specimen: CD4+ T cells sorted from PBMCs, collected 45 days after the yellow fever booster vaccination. CDR3 in amino acids: CASSVLADRGNTEAFF. As DNA, the CDR3 is TGTGCCAGCAGCGTCCTCGCTGACCGGGGGAACACTGAAGCTTTCTTT.